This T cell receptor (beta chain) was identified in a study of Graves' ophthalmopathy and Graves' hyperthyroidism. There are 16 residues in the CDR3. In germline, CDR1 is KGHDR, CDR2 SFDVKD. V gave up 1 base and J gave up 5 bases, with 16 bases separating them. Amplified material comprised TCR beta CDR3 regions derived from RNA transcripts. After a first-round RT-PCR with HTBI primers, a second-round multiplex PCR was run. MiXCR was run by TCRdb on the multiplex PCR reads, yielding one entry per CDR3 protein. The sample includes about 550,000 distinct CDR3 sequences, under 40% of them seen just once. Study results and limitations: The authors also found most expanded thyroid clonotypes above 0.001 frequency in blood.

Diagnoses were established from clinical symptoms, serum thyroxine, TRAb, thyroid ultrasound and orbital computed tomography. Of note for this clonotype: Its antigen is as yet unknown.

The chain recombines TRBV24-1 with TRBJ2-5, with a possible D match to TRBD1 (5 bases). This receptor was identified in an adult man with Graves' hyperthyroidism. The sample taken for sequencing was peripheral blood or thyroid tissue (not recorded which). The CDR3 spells CATSDFATVGGETQYF. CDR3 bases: TGTGCCACCAGTGATTTTGCGACAGTGGGTGGGGAGACCCAGTACTTC.